These 9 T cell receptor beta chains originate from one sample sequenced in a study of shared clonotypes between healthy human individuals. CD45RO-negative CD8 cells positively selected for CCR7 made up the naive population, which excluded terminally differentiated effector memory CD45RA+ cells. Clones were read by immunoSEQ multiplex PCR, and TCRdb kept only the in-frame ones, dropping some. The sample has around 2.1 million clones, 90% to 95% seen once; the top ten hold roughly 1.7%. Source material: naive CD8+ T cells from PBMCs. The receptors originated from a man younger than 35 in good health. Some clones in this sample may be carry-over from other donors' samples.

Remarks on this clone: Other DNA sequences within the sample encode an identical CDR3. The genes are TRBV11-2 and TRBJ1-2; tentative D call: TRBD1 (6 bases). Germline CDR1 SGHAT, CDR2 FQNNGV. V gave up 3 bases and J gave up 6 bases, with 8 bases separating them. There are 12 residues in the CDR3. CDR3 sequence: CASSLRGDGYTF. The CDR3 DNA sequence: TGTGCCAGCAGCTTGAGGGGGGATGGCTACACCTTC.

This chain links TRBV11-2 with TRBJ1-5; tentative D call: TRBD1 (5 bases). V was cut by 5 bases and J by 0 bases, with 14 bases left in between. The CDR3 is made up of 16 amino acids. Germline V gives CDR1 SGHAT, CDR2 FQNNGV. This CDR3 is CASSRDGQISNQPQHF. CDR3 DNA sequence: TGTGCCAGCAGCCGGGACGGCCAAATTAGCAATCAGCCCCAGCATTTT.

The V call is TRBV7-9, the J call TRBJ2-4, with D possibly TRBD1 on 5 matching bases. The V and J ends lost 5 bases and 2 bases respectively, with 25 bases between them. Germline loops: CDR1 SEHNR, CDR2 FQNEAQ (reference sequence). The CDR3 runs to 19 residues. CDR3 DNA sequence: TGTGCCAGCAGCCACGACTCAGGGCCACTACAAAGACCCAAAAACATTCAGTACTTC. It specifies CASSHDSGPLQRPKNIQYF.

V is TRBV28 and J is TRBJ2-3, with 8 positions matching TRBD2. Trimming took 11 bases from V and 2 from J; bases not matched to a gene: 12. In germline, CDR1 is MDHEN, CDR2 SYDVKM. The CDR3 length is 15 residues. This CDR3 reads CAGTSGTSPTDTQYF. In DNA form, the CDR3 reads TGTGCCGGAACTAGCGGCACCTCCCCCACAGATACGCAGTATTTT.

V is TRBV7-9 and J is TRBJ2-3; D remains ambiguous. The CDR3 loop spans 15 amino acids. V lost 6 bases and J lost 2, with 15 bases in between. Germline lookup yields CDR1 SEHNR and CDR2 FQNEAQ (reference sequence). Here the CDR3 DNA reads TGTGCCAGCAGTCACGAACTTGAGTTCACAGATACGCAGTATTTT. Its protein is CASSHELEFTDTQYF.

In DNA, the CDR3 is TGCGCCAGCTACGACAGCCCCAACTACGAGCAGTACTTC. Translating gives CASYDSPNYEQYF. The chain couples TRBV5-1 to TRBJ2-7, with D possibly matching TRBD1 (5 bases). This CDR3 comprises 13 residues. CDR1 and CDR2 (germline): SGHRS, YFSETQ. Trimming cost V 7 bases and J 3 bases, with 14 bases left between them.

The J gene is TRBJ2-7, the V gene TRBV27, with D tentatively TRBD2 (5 bases). Looked up from germline, CDR1 is MNHEY and CDR2 is SMNVEV (reference sequence). Trimming cost V 6 bases and J 7 bases, with 10 bases left between them. This CDR3 has 11 amino acids. CDR3 DNA sequence: TGTGCCAGCAGGGGCGGGTGGGAGCAGTACTTC. Its translation: CASRGGWEQYF.

The chain has TRBV29-1 and TRBJ1-1; tentatively, D is TRBD1 (6 bases). Germline CDR1 reads SQVTM; CDR2 reads ANQGSEA. This CDR3 is built from 13 residues. Trimming pared 4 bases from V and 6 bases from J, leaving 15 bases between. CDR3 nucleotide sequence: TGCAGCGTTGTTACAGGGTATAGCGCTGAAGCTTTCTTT. Its translation: CSVVTGYSAEAFF.

As DNA, the CDR3 is TGTGCCAGTAGTTTTAGGGTGCCTGGCACTGAAGCTTTCTTT. Amino acid sequence: CASSFRVPGTEAFF. V gene TRBV19 combines with J gene TRBJ1-1; D gene uncertain. This CDR3 comprises 14 residues. Trimming stripped 5 bases from V and 4 bases from J, with 14 bases between. Germline values: CDR1 LNHDA, CDR2 SQIVND (reference sequence).